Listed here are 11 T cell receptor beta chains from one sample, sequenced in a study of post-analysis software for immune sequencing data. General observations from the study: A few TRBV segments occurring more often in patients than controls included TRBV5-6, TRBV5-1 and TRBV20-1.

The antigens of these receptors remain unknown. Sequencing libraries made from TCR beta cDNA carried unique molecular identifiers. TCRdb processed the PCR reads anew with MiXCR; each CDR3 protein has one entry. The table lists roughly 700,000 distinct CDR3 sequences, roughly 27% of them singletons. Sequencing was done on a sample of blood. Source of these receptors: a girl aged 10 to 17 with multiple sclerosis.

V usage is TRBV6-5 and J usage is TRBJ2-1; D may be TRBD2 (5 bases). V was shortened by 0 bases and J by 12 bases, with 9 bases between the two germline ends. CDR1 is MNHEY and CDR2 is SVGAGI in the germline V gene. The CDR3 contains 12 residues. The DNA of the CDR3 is TGTGCCAGCAGTTACTCGGGAGTGGGGCAGTTCTTC. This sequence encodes CASSYSGVGQFF.

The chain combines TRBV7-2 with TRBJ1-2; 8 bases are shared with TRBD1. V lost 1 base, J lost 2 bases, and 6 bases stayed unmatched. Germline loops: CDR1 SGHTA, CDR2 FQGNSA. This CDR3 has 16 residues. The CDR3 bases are TGTGCCAGCAGCTTAGACAGGGGGAAATGGAACTATGGCTACACCTTC. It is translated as CASSLDRGKWNYGYTF. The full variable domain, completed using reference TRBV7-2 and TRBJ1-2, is GAGVSQSPSNKVTEKGKDVELRCDPISGHTALYWYRQSLGQGLEFLIYFQGNSAPDKSGLPSDRFSAERTGGSVSTLTIQRTQQEDSAVYLCASSLDRGKWNYGYTFGSGTRLTVV.

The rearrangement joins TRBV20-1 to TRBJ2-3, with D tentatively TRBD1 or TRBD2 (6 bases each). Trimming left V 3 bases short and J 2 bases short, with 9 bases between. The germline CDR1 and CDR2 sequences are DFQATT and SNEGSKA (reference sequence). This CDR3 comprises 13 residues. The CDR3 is CSASGGTTDTQYF. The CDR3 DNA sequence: TGCAGTGCTAGCGGGGGCACCACAGATACGCAGTATTTT.

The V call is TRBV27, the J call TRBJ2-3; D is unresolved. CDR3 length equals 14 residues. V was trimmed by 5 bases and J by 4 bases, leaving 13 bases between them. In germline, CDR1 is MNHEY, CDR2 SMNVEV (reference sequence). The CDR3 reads CASSLLSGADTQYF. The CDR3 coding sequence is TGTGCCAGCAGTCTCCTAAGTGGGGCAGATACGCAGTATTTT.

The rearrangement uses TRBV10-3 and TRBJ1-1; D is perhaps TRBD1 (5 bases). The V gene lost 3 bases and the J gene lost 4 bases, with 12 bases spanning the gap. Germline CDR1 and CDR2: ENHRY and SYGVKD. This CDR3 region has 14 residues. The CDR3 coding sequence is TGTGCCATCAGTGATATAGGGGCGCCCACTGAAGCTTTCTTT. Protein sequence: CAISDIGAPTEAFF.

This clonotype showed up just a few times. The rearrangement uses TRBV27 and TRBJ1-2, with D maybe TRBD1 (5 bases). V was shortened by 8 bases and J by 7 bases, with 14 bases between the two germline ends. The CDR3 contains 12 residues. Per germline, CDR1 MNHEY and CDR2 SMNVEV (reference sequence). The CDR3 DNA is TGTGCCAGCCGTAACGGGCAGGGTGGCTACACCTTC. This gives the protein CASRNGQGGYTF.

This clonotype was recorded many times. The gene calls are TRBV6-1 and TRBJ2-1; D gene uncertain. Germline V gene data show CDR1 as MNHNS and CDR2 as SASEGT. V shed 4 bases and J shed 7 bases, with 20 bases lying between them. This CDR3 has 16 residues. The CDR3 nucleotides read TGTGCCAGCAGTGCACGATCCGGACCTGTCCCAAATGAGCAGTTCTTC. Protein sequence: CASSARSGPVPNEQFF.

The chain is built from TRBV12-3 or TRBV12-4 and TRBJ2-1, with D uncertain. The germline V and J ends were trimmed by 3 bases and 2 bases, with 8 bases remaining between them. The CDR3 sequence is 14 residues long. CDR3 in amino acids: CASSFVSTYNEQFF. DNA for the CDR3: TGTGCCAGCAGTTTTGTGTCAACCTACAATGAGCAGTTCTTC.

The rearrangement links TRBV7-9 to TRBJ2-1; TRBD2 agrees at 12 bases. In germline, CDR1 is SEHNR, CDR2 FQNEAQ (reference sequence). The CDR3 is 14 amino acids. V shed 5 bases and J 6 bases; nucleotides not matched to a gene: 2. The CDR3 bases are TGTGCCAGCAGCACACTAGCGGGAGGCAATGAGCAGTTCTTC. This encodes CASSTLAGGNEQFF.

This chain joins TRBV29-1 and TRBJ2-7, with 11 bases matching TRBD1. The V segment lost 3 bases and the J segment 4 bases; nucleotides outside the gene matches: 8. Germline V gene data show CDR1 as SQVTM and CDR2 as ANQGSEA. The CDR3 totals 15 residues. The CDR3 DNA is TGCAGCGTTGAGGGCGGACAGGGGGCAGCTTACGAGCAGTACTTC. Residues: CSVEGGQGAAYEQYF.

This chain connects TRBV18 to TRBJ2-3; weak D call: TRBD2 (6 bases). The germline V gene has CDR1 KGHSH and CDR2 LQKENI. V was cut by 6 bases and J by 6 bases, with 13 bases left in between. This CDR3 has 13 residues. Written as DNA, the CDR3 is TGTGCCAGCTCGGGGAGGACGGCGGATACGCAGTATTTT. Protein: CASSGRTADTQYF.